This T cell receptor beta chain was obtained from a study of T cells in localized non-small cell lung cancer. With regard to this clone: Its target is unknown.

Sequenced by immunoSEQ multiplex PCR; TCRdb stores in-frame clones only, minus some. The table records about 59,000 clones, approximately 93% of them present only once. Trimming took off 5 bases at V and 5 bases at J, with 8 bases between the two ends. In germline, CDR1 is MNHNS, CDR2 SASEGT. The CDR3 runs to 12 residues. Study results and caveats: Uninvolved adjacent lung showed peak T cell clonality, exceeding tumor.

The chain carries TRBV6-1 and TRBJ2-3; D uncertain. The source was peripheral blood, collected before any cancer treatment. This receptor was obtained from a man aged 40 to 70 with stage I lung adenocarcinoma. The chain's CDR3 is CASSSKRDTQYF. In DNA form, the CDR3 reads TGTGCCAGCAGTTCCAAAAGAGATACGCAGTATTTT.